Sequencing of this T cell receptor (beta chain) was carried out in a study of blood T cells in healthy people across ages. Study-wide results and caveats: A strong correlation was seen between TCR beta diversity and naive T cell percentage.

Combining a sample-barcoded 5' primer with a J-beta primer mix, a second PCR ran for roughly 7 to 11 cycles. TCRdb reprocessed the 5' RACE reads via MiXCR and lists one record per CDR3 protein. The sample has fewer than 2,000,000 distinct CDR3 sequences, about two fifths seen once. The amount of total RNA extracted per sample was at least 5.5 micrograms. Points on this clonotype: Antigen unknown.

This CDR3 is 17 amino acids long. V shed 8 bases and J 11 bases; nucleotides not matched to a gene: 18. Germline-derived CDR1 and CDR2 are DFQATT and SNEGSKA (reference sequence). The receptor comes from a human donor in good health. The chain is built from TRBV20-1 and TRBJ2-1; 16 bases fit TRBD2. The sample consisted of blood. CDR3 DNA sequence: TGCAGTACCCAAACTCCGGGACTAGCGGGGGGGTCGGGGAAGCAGTTCTTC. Residues: CSTQTPGLAGGSGKQFF.